The 20 T cell receptor beta chains presented below share a single source sample, sequenced in a study of tumor and adjacent non-tumor tissue in lung cancer. This sample's RNA came from whole unsorted tissue. More than 3 cm separated this lung sample from the edge of the tumor. A modified ARM-PCR protocol with three rounds of nested PCR amplified TCRbeta. Using its own MiXCR run on the multiplex PCR reads, TCRdb lists one record per CDR3 protein. This sample has tens of thousands of distinct CDR3 sequences; less than 85% occur once, and the top ten carry less than 50%. The sequenced sample was distant non-tumor lung tissue. The receptors derive from a man aged 65 to 85 with non-small cell lung cancer.

Of note for this clonotype: Without the conserved terminal phenylalanine or tryptophan, this CDR3 likely stems from a read error. The V call is TRBV29-1, the J call TRBJ2-5; TRBD1 agrees at 8 bases. CDR3 length equals 14 residues. CDR1 is SQVTM and CDR2 is ANQGSEA in the germline V gene. J lost 5 bases, V lost 6 bases, and 11 bases had no gene match. The CDR3 spells CSVGRTGYGETQYL. The CDR3 region has the DNA TGCAGCGTGGGCCGGACAGGGTATGGGGAGACCCAGTACTTA.

As concerns this clonotype: An end of the junction differs from the germline gene, which may be a read error. CDR3 protein: CASSLQAGVTDTQYF. The CDR3 DNA reads as TGTGCTAGCAGCTTGCAGGCGGGGGTCACAGATACGCAGTATTTT. The gene calls are TRBV11-2 and TRBJ2-3; 7 positions agree with TRBD2. This CDR3 is 15 amino acids long. Germline lookup yields CDR1 SGHAT and CDR2 FQNNGV.

A note on this clonotype: One end of the junction does not line up with germline, which may come from a read error. V usage is TRBV5-4 and J usage is TRBJ2-7; D perhaps matches TRBD2 (6 bases). Looked up from germline, CDR1 is SGHNT and CDR2 is YYREEE (reference sequence). This CDR3 has 15 residues. The DNA of the CDR3 is TGCGCCGGAACGGCAAACGGGACTGTAACCTACGAGCAGTACTTC. Translating gives CAGTANGTVTYEQYF.

Note on this clonotype: A much larger clonotype is one base distant, so this may be a read error. V usage is TRBV20-1 and J usage is TRBJ2-3; D may be TRBD1 (6 bases). CDR1 and CDR2 (germline): DFQATT, SNEGSKA (reference sequence). The CDR3 spans 11 residues. CDR3 loop: CGATGRDTQYF. The DNA of the CDR3 is TGCGGTGCTACAGGGAGAGATACGCAGTATTTT.

A note on this clonotype: A much more abundant neighbour one base away suggests this may be a read error. CDR3 nucleotide sequence: TGTGCCAGGAGCTTAAGGGCTTTCGGGACAAGCGTGGATACGCAGTATTTT. Its protein is CARSLRAFGTSVDTQYF. V is TRBV7-8 and J is TRBJ2-3, with D maybe TRBD1 (6 bases). The CDR3 has 17 residues. Per the germline V gene, CDR1 is SGHVS and CDR2 is FQNEAQ.

On this clonotype: An end of the junction does not agree with germline; a read error may underlie this. The CDR3 nucleotides read TGTGCTAGCTACTCAATGGCTAGCGGGAGACATGAGCAGTTCTTC. Translated, it gives CASYSMASGRHEQFF. J is TRBJ2-1 and V is TRBV10-2; 10 bases are a match to TRBD2. The CDR3 totals 15 residues. Per the germline V gene, CDR1 is WSHSY and CDR2 is SAAADI.

A note on this clonotype: One end of the junction is discordant with germline, which a read error may explain. The chain carries TRBV20-1 and TRBJ2-1, with D unresolved. This CDR3 contains 13 residues. Germline V gene lookup returns CDR1 DFQATT and CDR2 SNEGSKA (reference sequence). The CDR3 nucleotides are TGCAGTGCTAGACAGGTGACCCCGAATGAGCAGTTATTC. Amino acid sequence: CSARQVTPNEQLF.

The DNA of the CDR3 is TGTGCCAGCAGTTTATTAACGGGCACAGGGGACACTCGTGGCTACACCTTC. Translating gives CASSLLTGTGDTRGYTF. The chain links TRBV28 to TRBJ1-2, with TRBD1 matching over 7 bases. CDR3 length: 17 amino acids. Germline values: CDR1 MDHEN, CDR2 SYDVKM. V shed 1 base and J 7 bases; nucleotides not matched to a gene: 15.

This clonotype was observed a handful of times. Relative to the germline gene, one junction end is altered; a read error may explain this. V and J are TRBV7-9 and TRBJ1-5; D gene uncertain. The CDR3 sequence is 12 residues long. Germline CDR1 is SEHNR and CDR2 is FQNEAQ (reference sequence). The CDR3 sequence is CVSSPSNQPQHF. The CDR3 coding sequence is TGTGTCAGCAGTCCTTCCAATCAGCCCCAGCATTTT. The full variable domain, in which reference TRBV7-9 and TRBJ1-5 provide the parts outside the CDR3, is DTGVSQNPRHKITKRGQNVTFRCDPISEHNRLYWYRQTLGQGPEFLTYFQNEAQLEKSRLLSDRFSAERPKGSFSTLEIQRTEQGDSAMYLCVSSPSNQPQHFGDGTRLSIL.

Regarding this clonotype: The final CDR3 position lacks the conserved phenylalanine or tryptophan, pointing to a likely read error. The limits of the CDR3 on the DNA are not certain, so only TCRdb's listed CDR3 is given. The chain recombines TRBV13 with TRBJ2-3; the D call of TRBD1 is as the table states it, not checked on the DNA. Germline CDR1 and CDR2: PRHDT and FYEKMQ (reference sequence). The CDR3 length is 12 residues, termini included. The CDR3 region is CASSLRGDTQYI.

For this clonotype: The junction shows a germline mismatch at one end, possibly a read error. The chain combines TRBV4-3 with TRBJ2-6; TRBD1 matches 7 bases. Germline values: CDR1 LGHNA, CDR2 YSLEER. This CDR3 has 16 residues. CDR3 residues: CASSASQGSGTNVLTF. The CDR3 DNA is TGCGCCAGCAGCGCCTCACAGGGGTCTGGGACCAACGTCCTGACATTC.

Comment on this clonotype: No conserved phenylalanine or tryptophan is present at the end of the CDR3, so a read error is the likely explanation. The V gene is TRBV11-2, the J gene TRBJ2-3; the D call may be TRBD1 or TRBD2 (6 bases each). The V gene lost 0 bases and the J gene lost 6 bases, with 10 bases spanning the gap. The CDR3 sequence is 14 residues long. Germline CDR1 reads SGHAT; CDR2 reads FQNNGV. The CDR3 DNA is TGTGCCAGCAGCTTAGATCGGGGGCCGGATACGCAGTATCCT. The encoded protein is CASSLDRGPDTQYP.

The J gene is TRBJ1-1, the V gene TRBV5-1; D gene uncertain. V lost 0 bases, J lost 13 bases, and 16 bases lay in between. CDR3 length: 13 residues. The germline gives CDR1 SGHRS, CDR2 YFSETQ. CDR3 coding DNA: TGCGCCAGCAGCTTGGCCCCTTGGACTGAACATTTCTTT. It yields the protein CASSLAPWTEHFF.

The rearrangement joins TRBV6-6 to TRBJ2-2; D is possibly TRBD1 or TRBD2 (5 bases each). V was pared by 6 bases and J by 4 bases, with 15 bases between. The CDR3 is 15 amino acids. Germline V lookup: CDR1 MNHNY, CDR2 SVGAGI (reference sequence). The CDR3 here is CASRQCIGGTGELFF. DNA for the CDR3: TGTGCCAGCAGACAGTGTATTGGGGGCACCGGGGAGCTGTTTTTT.

As concerns this clonotype: A read error may produce the germline difference seen at one junction end. V gene TRBV11-3 combines with J gene TRBJ2-5; 9 bases match TRBD2. The CDR3 runs 16 residues. Germline V gene data show CDR1 as SGHNT and CDR2 as YENEEA. CDR3 sequence: CAISLGVGRLAETQCF. CDR3 DNA sequence: TGTGCCATCAGCTTAGGTGTGGGGAGACTAGCGGAGACCCAGTGCTTC.

Notes on this clonotype: This clone may be a read error of a much larger clone one base away. The DNA is left out, because the CDR3 cannot be placed on it with certainty; the CDR3 is given as TCRdb lists it. The chain carries TRBV29-1 and TRBJ2-2; the DNA was not used to check the table's D call, TRBD2. The CDR3 is made up of 15 amino acids, end residues included. The germline V gene encodes CDR1 SQVTM and CDR2 ANQGSEA. The CDR3 reads CSVLGTGGSSGELFF.

Note on this clonotype: The conserved closing phenylalanine or tryptophan is absent in this CDR3, likely reflecting a read error. The rearrangement joins TRBV28 to TRBJ2-1, with 7 bases lining up with TRBD1. Trimming removed 6 bases from V and 13 bases from J; junction bases left unmatched: 9. The CDR3 loop spans 12 amino acids. Germline V CDR1 and CDR2: MDHEN, SYDVKM. CDR3 region: CASRTGVTEQFY. The CDR3 DNA sequence: TGTGCCAGCAGAACAGGGGTTACTGAACAGTTCTAC.

The chain employs TRBV7-8 and TRBJ1-5; 8 bases are shared with TRBD1. The CDR3 is 19 amino acids. Germline assignment: CDR1 SGHVS and CDR2 FQNEAQ. The V and J ends lost 0 bases and 0 bases, in that order; junction bases with no gene match: 10. In nucleotides, the CDR3 is TGTGCCAGCAGCTTAGCGCGTGGGACAGGAGATTTTAGCAATCAGCCCCAGCATTTT. Amino acid sequence: CASSLARGTGDFSNQPQHF. Full variable domain (remainder filled in from reference TRBV7-8 and TRBJ1-5): GAGVSQSPRYKVAKRGQDVALRCDPISGHVSLFWYQQALGQGPEFLTYFQNEAQLDKSGLPSDRFFAERPEGSVSTLKIQRTQQEDSAVYLCASSLARGTGDFSNQPQHFGDGTRLSIL.

Points on this clonotype: The junction does not match germline at one end; this may be a read error. The V call is TRBV11-2, the J call TRBJ2-1; D possibly matches TRBD1 or TRBD2 (5 bases each). The CDR3 has 18 residues. Germline V gene data show CDR1 as SGHAT and CDR2 as FQNNGV. CDR3 nucleotide sequence: TGTGCCAGCTACTTAGAACGTCTGGGGCGGACTTCCTACAATGAGCATTTCTTC. It encodes CASYLERLGRTSYNEHFF.

Concerning this clonotype: The junction does not match germline at one end; this may be a read error. The chain links TRBV11-1 to TRBJ1-5; D remains unclear. Germline V lookup: CDR1 SGHAT, CDR2 FQDESV (reference sequence). The CDR3 loop spans 13 amino acids. CDR3 bases: TGTACCAGCAGTCAGGACTTGAGTCAGCGCCAGCATTTT. It encodes CTSSQDLSQRQHF.